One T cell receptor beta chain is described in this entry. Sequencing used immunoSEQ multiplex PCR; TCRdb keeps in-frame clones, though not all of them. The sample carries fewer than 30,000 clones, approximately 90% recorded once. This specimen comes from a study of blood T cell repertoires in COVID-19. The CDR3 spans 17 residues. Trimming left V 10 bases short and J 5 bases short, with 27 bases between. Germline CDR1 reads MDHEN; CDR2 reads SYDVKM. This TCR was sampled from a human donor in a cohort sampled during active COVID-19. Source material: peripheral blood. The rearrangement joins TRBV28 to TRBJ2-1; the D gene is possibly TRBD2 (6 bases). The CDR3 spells CATFVQYGGLQHNEQFF. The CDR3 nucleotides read TGTGCCACGTTCGTTCAATACGGGGGACTTCAGCACAATGAGCAGTTCTTC.